This record concerns one T cell receptor (beta chain) sequence. The table came from immunoSEQ multiplex PCR; TCRdb's copy has only in-frame clones and leaves some out. The sample yields about 2.2 million clones, approximately 92% seen once. The source of the sample is a study of shared clonotypes between healthy human individuals. Naive CD8 cells lacked CD45RO, underwent positive selection for CCR7 and left out terminally differentiated effector memory CD45RA+ cells. V was pared by 5 bases and J by 6 bases, with 3 bases of the junction left unmatched. Germline lookup yields CDR1 MDHEN and CDR2 SYDVKM. This CDR3 region has 13 residues.

This receptor was identified in a man aged 18 to 35 in good health. Some clones in this sample may be carry-over from other donors' samples. The chain has TRBV28 and TRBJ1-2; 10 nucleotides agree with TRBD1. Source material: naive CD8+ T cells from PBMCs. DNA for the CDR3: TGTGCCAGCAGTCAGGGACAGGGGCATGGCTACACCTTC. It is translated as CASSQGQGHGYTF.